This entry lists 17 T cell receptor beta chains sequenced from one sample in a study of blood T cell repertoires in COVID-19 (dated by TCRdb to 2020 to 2021). The protocol used for the library was the immunoSEQ multiplex PCR assay. TCRdb mirrors the immuneACCESS table, restricted to in-frame sequences. Some clones are absent from its copies; in checked studies, under half trace to an unresolved V gene, and the reason for the others is unknown. This sample lists approximately 320,000 clones; roughly nine tenths were detected once. The biggest ten clones account for around 2.5% of the sample. What was sequenced was PBMCs or T cells enriched from blood (not recorded which). These receptors were taken from a man between 60 and 70 years old who had recovered from COVID-19.

The gene calls are TRBV5-4 and TRBJ1-4; tentative D call: TRBD1 (5 bases). The CDR3 runs to 14 residues. With 2 bases removed from V and 8 bases from J, the gap between germline ends came to 13 bases. The germline CDR1 and CDR2 sequences are SGHNT and YYREEE (reference sequence). CDR3 sequence: CASSFGGGFEKLFF. CDR3 nucleotides: TGTGCCAGCAGCTTTGGGGGAGGATTCGAAAAACTGTTTTTT. Using reference TRBV5-4 and TRBJ1-4 for the parts outside the CDR3, the full variable domain is ETGVTQSPTHLIKTRGQQVTLRCSSQSGHNTVSWYQQALGQGPQFIFQYYREEENGRGNFPPRFSGLQFPNYSSELNVNALELDDSALYLCASSFGGGFEKLFFGSGTQLSVL.

The chain joins TRBV11-2 to TRBJ1-4, with 8 bases that match TRBD1. From germline, CDR1 is SGHAT and CDR2 FQNNGV. The CDR3 has 17 residues. V dropped 4 bases and J dropped 4; count of bases not matched to a gene: 11. The CDR3 coding sequence is TGTGCCAGCAGCTCAAACCAAAGGACAGGGCATAATGAAAAACTGTTTTTT. Protein: CASSSNQRTGHNEKLFF.

The chain has TRBV7-8 and TRBJ1-1; D is perhaps TRBD1 (5 bases). The CDR3 contains 13 residues. Germline lookup yields CDR1 SGHVS and CDR2 FQNEAQ. The V end was cut by 5 bases, the J end by 5 bases, with 12 bases between. In nucleotides, the CDR3 is TGTGCCAGCAGCCCTGGACGGGGGACTGAAGCTTTCTTT. It is translated as CASSPGRGTEAFF.

This clone was seen more than once but under ten times. The CDR3 is CAWSGARIQSLHQPQHF. Written as DNA, the CDR3 is TGTGCCTGGAGTGGGGCGAGAATCCAAAGTCTACATCAGCCCCAGCATTTT. The chain joins TRBV30 to TRBJ1-5, with D unresolved. Trimming took off 1 base at V and 5 bases at J, with 21 bases between the two ends. CDR3 length: 17 residues. In germline, CDR1 is GTSNPN, CDR2 SVGIG (reference sequence). Based on the CDR3 plus reference TRBV30 and TRBJ1-5, the full variable domain is SQTIHQWPATLVQPVGSPLSLECTVEGTSNPNLYWYRQAAGRGLQLLFYSVGIGQISSEVPQNLSASRPQDRQFILSSKKLLLSDSGFYLCAWSGARIQSLHQPQHFGDGTRLSIL.

The chain employs TRBV28 and TRBJ1-1, with D possibly being TRBD1 (5 bases). The CDR3 spans 14 residues. V lost 6 bases and J 0 bases, leaving 11 bases between the germline ends. Germline-derived CDR1 and CDR2 are MDHEN and SYDVKM. The CDR3 region is CASRDPTVNTEAFF. Here the CDR3 DNA reads TGTGCCAGCAGGGACCCGACAGTGAACACTGAAGCTTTCTTT.

This clone was seen once. The rearrangement joins TRBV10-2 to TRBJ1-2; D is uncertain. The CDR3 sequence is 14 residues long. Germline assignment: CDR1 WSHSY and CDR2 SAAADI. The V gene lost 4 bases and the J gene lost 5 bases, with 14 bases spanning the gap. In DNA, the CDR3 is TGCGCCAGCAGTGTAAGACGGGAAGAGTATGGCTACACCTTC. Amino acid sequence: CASSVRREEYGYTF.

This clone has only one observation. This chain joins TRBV5-8 and TRBJ1-5; a weak D match, TRBD1 (6 bases). CDR1 is SGHTS, CDR2 YDEGEE, per germline. V lost 5 bases and J 7 bases, leaving 13 bases between the germline ends. This CDR3 has 13 amino acids. The CDR3 DNA reads TGTGCCAGCAGTTTCGTACAGGGACAGCCCCAGCATTTT. It encodes CASSFVQGQPQHF.

J is TRBJ2-1 and V is TRBV2, with 14 bases aligning to TRBD2. V lost 6 bases and J lost 10; bases outside the gene matches: 11. In germline, CDR1 is SNHLY, CDR2 FYNNEI. This CDR3 is built from 16 residues. CDR3 DNA: TGTGCCAGCAGAAGGACTAGCGGGGGGCTAACCCGCGAGCAGTTCTTC. It codes for CASRRTSGGLTREQFF.

This clone was observed a few times. V and J are TRBV5-5 and TRBJ1-5; maybe TRBD1 (6 bases). Trimming took off 5 bases at V and 7 bases at J, with 16 bases between the two ends. Germline V gene sequence: CDR1 SGHKS, CDR2 YYEKEE (reference sequence). The CDR3 is 14 residues long. The CDR3 DNA reads TGTGCCAGCAGTCCCCAGGGGAACAGACAGCCCCAGCATTTT. Its protein is CASSPQGNRQPQHF.

The chain joins TRBV19 to TRBJ1-5; D is unresolved. With 7 bases removed from V and 2 bases from J, the gap between germline ends came to 12 bases. Germline CDR1 and CDR2: LNHDA and SQIVND (reference sequence). The CDR3 is 14 amino acids. Here the CDR3 DNA reads TGTGCCAGTAATAGGGCCGGGGGCAATCAGCCCCAGCATTTT. Protein sequence: CASNRAGGNQPQHF.

This clone has just a few counts. V and J are TRBV3-1 (or the pseudogene TRBV3-2) and TRBJ1-1, with a tentative D call TRBD1 (5 bases). V dropped 4 bases and J dropped 10 bases, with 16 bases sitting between them. Germline V gene sequence: CDR1 LGHDT, CDR2 YNNKEL (reference sequence). This CDR3 is built from 13 residues. CDR3 nucleotides: TGTGCCAGCAGCCTAAGGGGCGACAAGAGAGCTTTCTTT. This gives the protein CASSLRGDKRAFF.

This chain connects TRBV3-1 (or the pseudogene TRBV3-2) to TRBJ2-1; possibly TRBD2 for D (5 bases). The CDR3 has 15 residues. Trimming pared 4 bases from V and 1 base from J, leaving 11 bases between. Germline V gives CDR1 LGHDT, CDR2 YNNKEL (reference sequence). The CDR3 DNA follows: TGTGCCAGCAGCCCCAGAGCGGATTCCTACAATGAGCAGTTCTTC. Translation: CASSPRADSYNEQFF.

The chain has TRBV2 and TRBJ1-1, with a tentative D call TRBD1 (6 bases). This CDR3 has 11 amino acids. Germline CDR1 is SNHLY and CDR2 is FYNNEI. Trimming pared 6 bases from V and 7 bases from J, leaving 9 bases between. The DNA for the CDR3 is TGTGCCAGCAGGATGACAGGTGAAGCTTTCTTT. Protein sequence: CASRMTGEAFF. The full variable domain, completed using reference TRBV2 and TRBJ1-1, is EPEVTQTPSHQVTQMGQEVILRCVPISNHLYFYWYRQILGQKVEFLVSFYNNEISEKSEIFDDQFSVERPDGSNFTLKIRSTKLEDSAMYFCASRMTGEAFFGQGTRLTVV.

This clone was recorded only once. The chain carries TRBV9 and TRBJ2-3, with D perhaps TRBD1 (6 bases). This CDR3 contains 15 residues. Trimming pared 2 bases from V and 2 bases from J, leaving 12 bases between. CDR1 is SGDLS and CDR2 is YYNGEE in the germline V gene. CDR3 region: CASSVRGLDTDTQYF. CDR3 nucleotide sequence: TGTGCCAGCAGCGTCAGGGGCCTAGACACAGATACGCAGTATTTT.

Notes on this clone: A read error may account for a junction end that differs from germline. This chain joins TRBV3-1 (or the pseudogene TRBV3-2) and TRBJ2-2, with 7 bases aligning to TRBD1. Germline V lookup: CDR1 LGHDT, CDR2 YNNKEL (reference sequence). The CDR3 is made up of 15 amino acids. The DNA for the CDR3 is TGTGCCCGCAGCCAGGGAACGACAGGGCCCGGGGAGCTGTTTTTT. The encoded protein is CARSQGTTGPGELFF.

The chain recombines TRBV10-3 with TRBJ2-7; 16 bases are a match to TRBD2. Germline V CDR1 and CDR2: ENHRY, SYGVKD. V lost 10 bases to trimming and J lost 5 bases; unmatched junction nucleotides: 8. The length of the CDR3 is 15 residues. The CDR3 protein is CATSEGLAGGDEQYF. Written as DNA, the CDR3 is TGTGCCACCTCCGAGGGACTAGCGGGAGGGGACGAGCAGTACTTC.

V gene TRBV4-1 combines with J gene TRBJ2-1; 11 positions agree with TRBD2. After removal of 0 bases from V and 6 bases from J, the junction contained 7 bases not matched to a gene. This CDR3 region has 17 residues. The germline V gene encodes CDR1 MGHRA and CDR2 YSYEKL. The CDR3 protein is CASSQDLTSGSVNEQFF. In DNA, the CDR3 is TGCGCCAGCAGCCAAGACTTAACTAGCGGGAGTGTCAATGAGCAGTTCTTC.